This T cell receptor beta chain was retrieved from a study of cytotoxic CD8 clonotypes in ibrutinib-treated CLL. About the research overall: The cohort had about a dozen relapsed/refractory and approximately 15 treatment-naive patients, 17 to 18 IGHV unmutated. Response samples came after a median about 12 months of treatment, range 6 to 36. Broader study findings: Starting clonality was above that of age-matched healthy donors and tracked circulating CD8+ T-cell counts. Private clonotypes, not public ones, expanded at ibrutinib response.

Only in-frame clones appear in the TCRdb table, and some are missing; sequencing was by immunoSEQ multiplex PCR. Among approximately 130,000 clones, under 90% were seen once, and the ten largest hold 2.5% to 3.5%. V gave up 3 bases and J gave up 12 bases; unmatched junction bases: 15. This CDR3 has 14 residues. The germline gives CDR1 GTSNPN, CDR2 SVGIG (reference sequence). This clone was seen just once. Its antigen remains unknown. The receptor was isolated from a human donor with chronic lymphocytic leukemia. J is TRBJ2-7 and V is TRBV30, with 9 bases fitting TRBD1. The material sequenced was PBMCs, taken after 24 months of ibrutinib treatment. CDR3 sequence: CAWRNTGQGFVWYF. The CDR3 DNA sequence: TGTGCCTGGAGAAATACGGGACAGGGTTTTGTTTGGTACTTC.